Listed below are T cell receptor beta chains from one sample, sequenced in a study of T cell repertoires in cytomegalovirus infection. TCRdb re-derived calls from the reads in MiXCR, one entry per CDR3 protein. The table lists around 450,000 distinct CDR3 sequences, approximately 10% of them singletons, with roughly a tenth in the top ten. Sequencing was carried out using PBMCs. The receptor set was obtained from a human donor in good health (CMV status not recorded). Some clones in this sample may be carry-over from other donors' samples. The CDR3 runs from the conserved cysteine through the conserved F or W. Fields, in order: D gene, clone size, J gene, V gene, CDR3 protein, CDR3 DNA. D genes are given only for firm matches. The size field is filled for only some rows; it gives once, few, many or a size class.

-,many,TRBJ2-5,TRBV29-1,CSAGGTGETQYF,TGCAGCGCTGGAGGGACGGGAGAGACCCAGTACTTC
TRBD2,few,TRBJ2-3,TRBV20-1,CSARFAGVAQYF,TGCAGTGCTAGATTCGCGGGAGTGGCGCAGTATTTT
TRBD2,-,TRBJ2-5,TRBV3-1,CASSQDVAGGTQYF,TGTGCCAGCAGCCAAGATGTAGCGGGAGGGACCCAGTACTTC
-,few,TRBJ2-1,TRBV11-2,CASSLTSLNEQFF,TGTGCCAGCAGCTTAACTAGTCTCAATGAGCAGTTCTTC
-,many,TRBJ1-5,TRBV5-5,CASSLVGGPQHF,TGTGCCAGCAGCTTGGTAGGGGGACCCCAGCATTTT
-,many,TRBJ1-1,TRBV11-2,CASSLEGRMNTEAFF,TGTGCCAGCAGCTTAGAGGGTCGCATGAACACTGAAGCTTTCTTT
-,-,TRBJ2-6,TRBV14,CASSPPASFSGANVLTF,TGTGCCAGCAGCCCGCCGGCATCGTTCTCTGGGGCCAACGTCCTGACTTTC
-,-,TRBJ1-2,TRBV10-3,CATQPPGRGAPNYGYTF,TGTGCTACTCAACCCCCCGGGCGGGGGGCACCTAACTATGGCTACACCTTC
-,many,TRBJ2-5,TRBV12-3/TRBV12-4,CASSLGSQTQYF,TGTGCCAGCAGTTTAGGAAGTCAGACCCAGTACTTC
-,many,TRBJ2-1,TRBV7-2,CASSPWGFDNEQFF,TGTGCCAGCAGCCCTTGGGGGTTCGACAATGAGCAGTTCTTC
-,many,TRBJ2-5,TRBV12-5,CASGTVQEATQYF,TGTGCTAGTGGCACTGTCCAGGAAGCGACCCAGTACTTC
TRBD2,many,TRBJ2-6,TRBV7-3,CASSSRGGGRGSGANVLTF,TGTGCCAGCAGCTCCCGGGGGGGGGGACGGGGCTCTGGGGCCAACGTCCTGACTTTC
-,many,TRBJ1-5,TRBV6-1,CASSEYPSQGSNQPQHF,TGTGCCAGCAGTGAATATCCGAGTCAGGGAAGCAATCAGCCCCAGCATTTT
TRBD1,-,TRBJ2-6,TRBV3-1,CASSLGQGRSGANVLTF,TGTGCCAGCAGCCTCGGACAGGGGAGGTCTGGGGCCAACGTCCTGACTTTC
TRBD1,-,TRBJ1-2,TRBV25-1,CASSGPRTGIDGYTF,TGTGCCAGCAGTGGGCCGAGGACAGGGATCGATGGCTACACCTTC
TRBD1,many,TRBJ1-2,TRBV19,CASHRTGDYGYTF,TGTGCCAGTCATCGGACAGGGGACTATGGCTACACCTTC
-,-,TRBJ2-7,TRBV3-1,CASSQAGQEQYF,TGTGCCAGCAGCCAAGCAGGACAGGAGCAGTACTTC
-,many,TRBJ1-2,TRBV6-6,CASLGVVKFYGYTF,TGTGCCAGCCTAGGGGTGGTAAAATTCTATGGCTACACCTTC
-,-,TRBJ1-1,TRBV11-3,CASSLIRGAEAFF,TGTGCCAGCAGCTTAATTAGGGGAGCTGAAGCTTTCTTT
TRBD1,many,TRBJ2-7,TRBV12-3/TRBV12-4,CASSFSDRPSSYEQYF,TGTGCCAGCAGTTTCTCGGACAGGCCTAGCTCCTACGAGCAGTACTTC
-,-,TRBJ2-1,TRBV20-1,CSARRWGGLDEQFF,TGCAGTGCTAGACGGTGGGGGGGCCTGGATGAGCAGTTCTTC
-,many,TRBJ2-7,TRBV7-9,CASSPTTGIHEQYF,TGTGCCAGCAGCCCAACTACAGGGATCCACGAGCAGTACTTC
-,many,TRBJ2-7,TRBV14,CASSQVQGAEQYF,TGTGCCAGCAGCCAAGTACAGGGAGCCGAGCAGTACTTC
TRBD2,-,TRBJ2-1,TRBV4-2,CASSPPGTSGDNEQFF,TGTGCCAGCAGCCCTCCCGGGACTAGCGGTGACAATGAGCAGTTCTTC
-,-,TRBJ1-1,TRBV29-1,CSGLLVGLNTEAFF,TGCAGCGGCCTACTCGTGGGCCTAAACACTGAAGCTTTCTTT
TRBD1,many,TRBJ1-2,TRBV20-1,CSARQGNNYGYTF,TGCAGTGCCCGACAGGGAAATAACTATGGCTACACCTTC
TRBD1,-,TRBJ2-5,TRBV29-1,CSVYRGVETQYF,TGCAGCGTTTACAGGGGTGTTGAGACCCAGTACTTC
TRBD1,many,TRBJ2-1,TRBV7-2,CASSPGQGSVGQFF,TGTGCCAGCAGCCCGGGACAGGGATCAGTTGGGCAGTTCTTC
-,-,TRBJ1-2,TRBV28,CASSSEGGAPGYTF,TGTGCCAGCAGTTCCGAAGGGGGGGCGCCCGGCTACACCTTC
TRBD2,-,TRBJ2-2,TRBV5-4,CASSPPPSGGADTGELFF,TGTGCCAGCAGTCCTCCCCCTAGCGGGGGGGCCGACACCGGGGAGCTGTTTTTT
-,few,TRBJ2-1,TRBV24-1,CATSDAKDGDNEQFF,TGTGCCACCAGTGACGCGAAGGACGGGGACAATGAGCAGTTCTTC
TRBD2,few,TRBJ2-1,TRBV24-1,CATSRLAGQVDEQFF,TGTGCCACCTCCAGACTAGCGGGACAGGTCGATGAGCAGTTCTTC